The text below deals with one T cell receptor (beta chain). This clonotype was recorded at least ten times. This clone's antigen is unknown. Base qualities are not at hand, and no much larger clone is one base apart. Ophthalmopathy patients had moderately to severely active disease, Clinical Activity Score of at least 3, NOSPECS grade of at least 4, and duration under 3 months. Exclusion was applied to patients with uncontrolled infections, other autoimmune diseases, pregnancy or lactation. Diagnoses relied on clinical symptoms, serum thyroxine and TRAb, thyroid ultrasound and orbital computed tomography. PBMCs were isolated from about 9.1 ml of fresh peripheral blood by Ficoll-Paque density gradient centrifugation. Total RNA was extracted with Trizol reagent, and quality was checked on an Agilent 2100 Bioanalyzer. The data derive from a study of T cells in Graves' hyperthyroidism and ophthalmopathy (dated by TCRdb to between 2018 and 2020). Some background on the complete study: Peripheral blood was collected at initial diagnosis, before any treatment. A discovery cohort of about 95 patients, about 43 with Graves' ophthalmopathy and 55 to 60 with stable Graves' hyperthyroidism, was used to find distinguishing TCR V-J signatures. For training and testing, the 80 to 100 patients in the discovery cohort were randomly divided in a 7:3 ratio. Whether ophthalmopathy could be predicted prospectively was tested in an independent validation cohort made up of approximately 19 hyperthyroidism patients plus 17 patients who later progressed to ophthalmopathy. According to the paper, TCR Vbeta CDR3 sequencing was carried out on approximately 140 peripheral blood samples, which came from about 45 ophthalmopathy, under 85 hyperthyroidism and roughly 17 progressor patients. The study also compared thyroid tissue and blood T-cell repertoires from roughly six Graves' hyperthyroidism patients. After blood sampling, hyperthyroidism patients were treated with methimazole at a starting dose of 30 mg daily, and ophthalmopathy patients were treated with high-dose intravenous methylprednisolone.

Beyond this particular receptor, the publication reports: No statistical method was used to set the sample size in advance, and investigators knew the group allocation. Most expanded thyroid clonotypes (frequency above 0.001) were also detected in blood, suggesting blood repertoires may reflect thyroid immune responses. In cross-validation, a model built on a 13 V-J signature told ophthalmopathy apart from stable hyperthyroidism with under 90% sensitivity and about 81% specificity, and in testing the same model reached 80%/75%. During validation, the model predicted progression to ophthalmopathy a median of approximately 6 months ahead of onset, with more than 60% sensitivity and about 75% specificity.

TCR beta CDR3 regions were amplified from RNA transcripts. The first round of RT-PCR for the TCR CDR3 was performed with the HTBI primer set and the Qiagen OneStep RT-PCR kit. Libraries were constructed in a second round of multiplex PCR, after which size selection and purification were performed. Sequencing of the libraries was done on an Illumina HiSeq2000 using paired-end 100 bp reads. Concerning the study's data processing: SOAPnuke was used to process the raw data, throwing out any read that contained adapters or uncalled bases, had a mean Phred below 15, or lacked an exact constant-primer or identifier match. High-quality paired reads were merged using COPE v1.2.5, and each unique nucleotide sequence was defined as a clonotype. MiTCR v1.1 was used to align the clonotypes against IMGT TRBV, TRBD and TRBJ reference segments. The analysis included only V-J combinations with a frequency above 0.0001, which together covered approximately 99% of the repertoires. A TCS score was defined as the ratio between F50 (clonal expansion) and ExV (chaos), using BLOSUM62-based TCRdist between CDR3 peptides within each V-J. Welch's t-statistics and random forest reduced roughly 540 V-J features to about 13, which were used in a naive Bayes classifier (R e1071). TCRdb reprocessed the public reads (quality trimming at Q25 with fastp, clone calling with MiXCR) and kept in-frame beta chains. Every distinct CDR3 protein forms one entry, paired with its most common genes and DNA. For this entry, the V and J calls and clone size follow TCRdb and not the study's own pipeline. In this sample the table shows 250,000 to 300,000 distinct CDR3 sequences, 17% of which occur a single time. The ten largest clonotypes hold less than 70% of the sample.

V loses 5 bases of germline sequence and J loses 4 bases, and the interval between the two ends is 11 bases. As encoded in the germline V gene, CDR1 is SGHTA while CDR2 is FQGNSA. The cysteine opens and the phenylalanine closes a CDR3 of 14 amino acids. The sequence is cut down to CDR3 DNA, 42 bases in frame from base 1. The origin of this receptor is a woman aged 55 to 70 with Graves' ophthalmopathy. The sequenced material came from blood. The chain joins TRBV7-2 to TRBJ2-2; no D gene is confidently identified. The nucleotides read TGTGCCAGCAGCCTGACTCAATCCACCGGGGAGCTGTTTTTT. Translated, it reads CASSLTQSTGELFF.